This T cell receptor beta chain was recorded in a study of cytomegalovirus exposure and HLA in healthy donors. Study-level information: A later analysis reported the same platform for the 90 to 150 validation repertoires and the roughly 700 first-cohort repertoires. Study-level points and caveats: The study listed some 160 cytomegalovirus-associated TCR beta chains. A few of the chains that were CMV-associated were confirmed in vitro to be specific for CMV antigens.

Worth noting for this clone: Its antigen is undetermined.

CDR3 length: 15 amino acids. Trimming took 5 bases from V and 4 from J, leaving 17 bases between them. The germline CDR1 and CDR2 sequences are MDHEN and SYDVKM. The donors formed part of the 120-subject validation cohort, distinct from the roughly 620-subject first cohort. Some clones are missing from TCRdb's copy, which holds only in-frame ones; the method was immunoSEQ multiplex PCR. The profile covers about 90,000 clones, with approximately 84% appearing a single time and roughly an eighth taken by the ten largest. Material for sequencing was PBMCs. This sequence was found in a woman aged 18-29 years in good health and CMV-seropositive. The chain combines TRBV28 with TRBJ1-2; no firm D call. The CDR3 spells CASSPRQEGSYGYTF. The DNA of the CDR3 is TGTGCCAGCAGTCCCCGCCAGGAGGGTTCCTATGGCTACACCTTC.